Following are 4 T cell receptor beta chains from one sample sequenced in a study of T cell responses to AZD1222 COVID-19 vaccine. The table came from immunoSEQ multiplex PCR; TCRdb's copy has only in-frame clones and leaves some out. The table records approximately 100,000 clones, 70% to 90% of them present only once. The sequencing used peripheral blood, collected 28 days after the second AZD1222 dose. The receptors were gathered from an adult who received the AZD1222 COVID-19 vaccine.

This clone was seen more than once but under ten times. As DNA, the CDR3 is TGTGCCAGCAGTTACACCCGGGACGGTAATTCACCCCTCCACTTT. This gives the protein CASSYTRDGNSPLHF. This chain links TRBV6-5 with TRBJ1-6; D is perhaps TRBD1 (5 bases). The germline V and J ends were trimmed by 2 bases and 6 bases, with 11 bases remaining between them. Germline CDR1 reads MNHEY; CDR2 reads SVGAGI. The CDR3 spans 15 residues.

The chain joins TRBV10-3 to TRBJ1-3, with D unclear. The CDR3 is made up of 11 amino acids. Germline values: CDR1 ENHRY, CDR2 SYGVKD. V was shortened by 2 bases and J by 7 bases, with 3 bases between the two germline ends. The CDR3, as DNA: TGTGCCATCAGTGAGCGTAACACCATATATTTT. Translation gives CAISERNTIYF.

This chain links TRBV6-5 with TRBJ1-1; D unclear. The CDR3 has 14 residues. V was shortened by 0 bases and J by 1 base, with 6 bases between the two germline ends. In germline, CDR1 is MNHEY, CDR2 SVGAGI. CDR3 sequence: CASSYSERNTEAFF. Here the CDR3 DNA reads TGTGCCAGCAGTTACTCAGAAAGGAACACTGAAGCTTTCTTT.

The chain recombines TRBV21-1 with TRBJ1-2; the table's D call, TRBD1, has no DNA check behind it. TRBV21-1 is a documented pseudogene. This CDR3 is built from 12 residues. CDR3 DNA sequence: TGTGCCAGCAGAGACAGGACTCATGGCTACACCTTC. Translating it yields CASRDRTHGYTF.